This TCR beta chain is drawn from a study of control samples from healthy donors and cancer patients. Germline loops: CDR1 MNHEY, CDR2 SVGEGT. The CDR3 loop spans 18 amino acids. Trimming removed 6 bases from V and 9 bases from J, with 27 bases in between. The assay was immunoSEQ multiplex PCR, and TCRdb's table has in-frame clones only and misses some. This sample has more than 140,000 clones, with approximately 94% found just once. The sequence was collected from a man aged 35-49 years in good health. This chain uses TRBV6-2 or TRBV6-3 with TRBJ1-6; tentatively, D is TRBD1 (6 bases). The sequencing sample was made of blood. The CDR3 region is CASSIVSGVPLIGSPLHF. The CDR3 bases are TGTGCCAGCAGCATCGTTTCAGGGGTCCCCCTAATCGGTTCACCCCTCCACTTT.